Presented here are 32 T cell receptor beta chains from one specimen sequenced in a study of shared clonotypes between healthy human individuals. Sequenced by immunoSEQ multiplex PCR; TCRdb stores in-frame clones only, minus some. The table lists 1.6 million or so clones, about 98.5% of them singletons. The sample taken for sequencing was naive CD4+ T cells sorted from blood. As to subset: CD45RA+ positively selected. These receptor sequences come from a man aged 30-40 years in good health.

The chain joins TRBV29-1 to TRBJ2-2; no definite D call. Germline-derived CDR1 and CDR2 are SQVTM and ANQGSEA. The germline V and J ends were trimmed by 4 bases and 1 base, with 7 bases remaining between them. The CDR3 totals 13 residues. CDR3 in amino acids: CSVGLRNTGELFF. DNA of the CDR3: TGCAGCGTTGGTCTTCGGAACACCGGGGAGCTGTTTTTT.

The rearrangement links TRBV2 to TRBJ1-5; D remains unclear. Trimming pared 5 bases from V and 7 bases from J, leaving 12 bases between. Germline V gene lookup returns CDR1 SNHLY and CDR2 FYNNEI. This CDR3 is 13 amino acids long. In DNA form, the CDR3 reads TGTGCCAGCAGTCGTGACATTCAACAGCCCCAGCATTTT. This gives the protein CASSRDIQQPQHF.

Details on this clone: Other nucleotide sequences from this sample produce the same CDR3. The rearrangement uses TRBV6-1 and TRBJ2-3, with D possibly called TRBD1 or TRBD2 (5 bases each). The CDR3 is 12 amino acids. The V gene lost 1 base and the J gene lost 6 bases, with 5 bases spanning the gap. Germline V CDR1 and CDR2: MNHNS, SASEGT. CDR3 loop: CASSEGGDTQYF. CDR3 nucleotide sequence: TGTGCCAGCAGTGAAGGGGGGGATACGCAGTATTTT.

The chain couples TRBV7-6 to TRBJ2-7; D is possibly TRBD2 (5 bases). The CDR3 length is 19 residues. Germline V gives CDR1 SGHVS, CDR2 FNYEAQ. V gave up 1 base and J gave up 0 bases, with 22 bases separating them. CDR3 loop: CASSLVGWTGKMSSYEQYF. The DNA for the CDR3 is TGTGCCAGCAGCTTAGTGGGGTGGACGGGGAAGATGAGCTCCTACGAGCAGTACTTC. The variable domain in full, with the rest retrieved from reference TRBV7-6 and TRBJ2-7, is GAGVSQSPRYKVTKRGQDVALRCDPISGHVSLYWYRQALGQGPEFLTYFNYEAQQDKSGLPNDRFSAERPEGSISTLTIQRTEQRDSAMYRCASSLVGWTGKMSSYEQYFGPGTRLTVT.

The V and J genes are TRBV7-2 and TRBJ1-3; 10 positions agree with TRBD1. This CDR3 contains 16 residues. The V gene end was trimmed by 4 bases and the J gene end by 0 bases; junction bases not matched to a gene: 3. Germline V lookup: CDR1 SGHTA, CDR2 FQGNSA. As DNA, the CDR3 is TGTGCCAGCAGCTGGGGGGACAGGGGCTCTGGAAACACCATATATTTT. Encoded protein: CASSWGDRGSGNTIYF.

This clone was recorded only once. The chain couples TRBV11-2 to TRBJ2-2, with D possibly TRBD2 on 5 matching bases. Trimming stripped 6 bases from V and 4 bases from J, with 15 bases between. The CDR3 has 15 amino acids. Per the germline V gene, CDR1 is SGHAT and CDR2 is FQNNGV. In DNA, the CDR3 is TGTGCCAGCAGTTTCCCCAATGAGGGCACCGGGGAGCTGTTTTTT. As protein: CASSFPNEGTGELFF.

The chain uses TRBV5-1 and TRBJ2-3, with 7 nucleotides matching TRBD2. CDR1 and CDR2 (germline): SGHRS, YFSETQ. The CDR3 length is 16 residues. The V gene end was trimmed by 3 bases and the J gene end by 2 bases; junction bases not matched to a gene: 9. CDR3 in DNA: TGCGCCAGCAGCTGGGCCGGGGGGACCTCCACAGATACGCAGTATTTT. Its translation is CASSWAGGTSTDTQYF.

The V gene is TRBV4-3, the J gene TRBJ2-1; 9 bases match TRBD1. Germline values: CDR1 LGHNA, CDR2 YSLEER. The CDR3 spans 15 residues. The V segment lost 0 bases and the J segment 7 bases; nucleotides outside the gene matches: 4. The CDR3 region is CASSQEQGAHNEQFF. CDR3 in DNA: TGCGCCAGCAGCCAAGAACAGGGGGCGCATAATGAGCAGTTCTTC.

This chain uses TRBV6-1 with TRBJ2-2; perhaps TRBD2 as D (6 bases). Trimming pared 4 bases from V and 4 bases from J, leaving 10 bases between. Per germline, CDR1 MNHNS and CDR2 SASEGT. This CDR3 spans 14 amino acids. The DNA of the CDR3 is TGTGCCAGCAGTGTGGACTATCGCACCGGGGAGCTGTTTTTT. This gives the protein CASSVDYRTGELFF.

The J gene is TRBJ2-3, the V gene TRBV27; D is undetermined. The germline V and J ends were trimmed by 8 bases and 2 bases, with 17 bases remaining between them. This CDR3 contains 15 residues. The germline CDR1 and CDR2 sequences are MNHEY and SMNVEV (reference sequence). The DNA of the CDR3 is TGTGCCAGCCGATCCCCACTAATGGACACAGATACGCAGTATTTT. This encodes CASRSPLMDTDTQYF.

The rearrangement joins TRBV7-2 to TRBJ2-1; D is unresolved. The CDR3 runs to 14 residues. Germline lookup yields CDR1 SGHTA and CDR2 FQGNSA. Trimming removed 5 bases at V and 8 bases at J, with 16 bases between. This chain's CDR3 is CASSDRPGRYEQFF. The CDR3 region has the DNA TGTGCCAGCAGCGATCGACCCGGGCGTTATGAGCAGTTCTTC.

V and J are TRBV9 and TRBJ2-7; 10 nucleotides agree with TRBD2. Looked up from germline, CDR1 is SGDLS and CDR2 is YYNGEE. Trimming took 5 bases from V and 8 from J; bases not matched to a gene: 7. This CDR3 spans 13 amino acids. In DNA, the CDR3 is TGTGCCAGCAGTGGGCTAGCGGGAGCCAAGCAGTACTTC. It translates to CASSGLAGAKQYF.

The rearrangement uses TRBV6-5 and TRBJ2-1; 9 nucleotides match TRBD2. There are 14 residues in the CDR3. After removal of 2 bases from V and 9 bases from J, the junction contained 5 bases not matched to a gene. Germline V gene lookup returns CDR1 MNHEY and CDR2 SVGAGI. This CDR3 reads CASSYGTSYVEQFF. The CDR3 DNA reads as TGTGCCAGCAGTTACGGGACTAGCTATGTTGAGCAGTTCTTC.

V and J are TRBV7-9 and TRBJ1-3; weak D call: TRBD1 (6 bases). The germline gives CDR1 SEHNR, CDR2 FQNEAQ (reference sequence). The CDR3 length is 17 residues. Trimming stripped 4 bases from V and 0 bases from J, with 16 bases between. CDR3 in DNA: TGTGCCAGCAGCTCATCTCCGGGACACATCTCTGGAAACACCATATATTTT. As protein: CASSSSPGHISGNTIYF. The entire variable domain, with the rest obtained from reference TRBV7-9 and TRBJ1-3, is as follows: DTGVSQNPRHKITKRGQNVTFRCDPISEHNRLYWYRQTLGQGPEFLTYFQNEAQLEKSRLLSDRFSAERPKGSFSTLEIQRTEQGDSAMYLCASSSSPGHISGNTIYFGEGSWLTVV.

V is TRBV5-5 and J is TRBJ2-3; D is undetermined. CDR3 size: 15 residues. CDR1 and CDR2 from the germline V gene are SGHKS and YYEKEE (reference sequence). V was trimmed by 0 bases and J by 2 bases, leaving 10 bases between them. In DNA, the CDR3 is TGTGCCAGCAGCTTGGACCCTAAGGCCACAGATACGCAGTATTTT. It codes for CASSLDPKATDTQYF. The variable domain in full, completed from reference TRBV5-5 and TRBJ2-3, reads DAGVTQSPTHLIKTRGQQVTLRCSPISGHKSVSWYQQVLGQGPQFIFQYYEKEERGRGNFPDRFSARQFPNYSSELNVNALLLGDSALYLCASSLDPKATDTQYFGPGTRLTVL.

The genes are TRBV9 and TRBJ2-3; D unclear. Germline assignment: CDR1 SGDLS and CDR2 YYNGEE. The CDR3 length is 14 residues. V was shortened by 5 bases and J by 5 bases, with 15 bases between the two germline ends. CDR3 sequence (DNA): TGTGCCAGCAGTTCTGCCCCCAGTGGAGATACGCAGTATTTT. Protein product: CASSSAPSGDTQYF. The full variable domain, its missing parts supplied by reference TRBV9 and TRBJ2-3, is DSGVTQTPKHLITATGQRVTLRCSPRSGDLSVYWYQQSLDQGLQFLIQYYNGEERAKGNILERFSAQQFPDLHSELNLSSLELGDSALYFCASSSAPSGDTQYFGPGTRLTVL.

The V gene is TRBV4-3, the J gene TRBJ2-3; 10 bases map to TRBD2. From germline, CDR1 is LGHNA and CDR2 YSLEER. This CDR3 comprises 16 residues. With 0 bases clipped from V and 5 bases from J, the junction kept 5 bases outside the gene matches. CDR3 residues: CASSQDLAGARDTQYF. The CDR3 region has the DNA TGCGCCAGCAGCCAAGATCTAGCGGGGGCCCGAGATACGCAGTATTTT.

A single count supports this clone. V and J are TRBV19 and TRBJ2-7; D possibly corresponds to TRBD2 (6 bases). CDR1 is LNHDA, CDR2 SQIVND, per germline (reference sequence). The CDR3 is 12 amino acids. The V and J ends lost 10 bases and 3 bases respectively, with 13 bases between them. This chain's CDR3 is CATGGPGYEQYF. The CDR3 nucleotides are TGTGCCACCGGAGGGCCGGGCTACGAGCAGTACTTC.

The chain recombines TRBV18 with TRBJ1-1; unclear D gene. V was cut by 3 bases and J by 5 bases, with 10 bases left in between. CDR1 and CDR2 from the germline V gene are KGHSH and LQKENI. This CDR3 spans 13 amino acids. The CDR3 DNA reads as TGTGCCAGCTCACCGCGGGCAGTAACTGAAGCTTTCTTT. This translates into CASSPRAVTEAFF.

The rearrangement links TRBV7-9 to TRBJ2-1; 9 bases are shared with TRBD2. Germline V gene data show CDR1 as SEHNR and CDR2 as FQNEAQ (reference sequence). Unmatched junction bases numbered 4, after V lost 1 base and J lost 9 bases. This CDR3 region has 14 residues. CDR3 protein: CASSLGGRALEQFF. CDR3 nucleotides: TGTGCCAGCAGCTTAGGCGGGAGGGCCCTTGAGCAGTTCTTC.

The CDR3 sequence is CASSWLAGETQYF. The CDR3 nucleotides are TGTGCCAGCAGTTGGCTAGCGGGAGAGACCCAGTACTTC. V is TRBV27 and J is TRBJ2-5; 8 bases are a match to TRBD2. V lost 4 bases, J lost 4 bases, and 2 bases stayed unmatched. CDR1 is MNHEY and CDR2 is SMNVEV in the germline V gene (reference sequence). The CDR3 is 13 residues long.

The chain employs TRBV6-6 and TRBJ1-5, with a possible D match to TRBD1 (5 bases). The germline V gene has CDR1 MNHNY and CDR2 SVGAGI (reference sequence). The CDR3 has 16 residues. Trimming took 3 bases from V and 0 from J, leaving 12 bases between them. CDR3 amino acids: CASSYSRANSNQPQHF. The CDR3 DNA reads TGTGCCAGCAGTTATTCCAGGGCTAATAGCAATCAGCCCCAGCATTTT.

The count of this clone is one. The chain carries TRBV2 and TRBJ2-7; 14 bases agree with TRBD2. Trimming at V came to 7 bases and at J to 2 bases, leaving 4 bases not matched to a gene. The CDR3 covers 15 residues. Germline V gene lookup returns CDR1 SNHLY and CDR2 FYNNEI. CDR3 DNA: TGTGCCAGCACCGGGACTAGCGGGAGAACCTACGAGCAGTACTTC. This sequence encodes CASTGTSGRTYEQYF.

The CDR3 sequence is CATRGSGQETQYF. CDR3 nucleotide sequence: TGCGCCACCCGAGGGAGCGGCCAAGAGACCCAGTACTTC. The V and J genes are TRBV5-1 and TRBJ2-5; tentatively, D is TRBD2 (5 bases). Per germline, CDR1 SGHRS and CDR2 YFSETQ. This CDR3 comprises 13 residues. Trimming removed 9 bases at V and 1 base at J, with 13 bases between.

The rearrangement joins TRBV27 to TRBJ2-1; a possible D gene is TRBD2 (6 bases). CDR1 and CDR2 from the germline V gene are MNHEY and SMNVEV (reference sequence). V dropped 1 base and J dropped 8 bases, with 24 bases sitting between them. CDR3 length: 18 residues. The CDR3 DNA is TGTGCCAGCAGTTTATACGGTGTGGGCGGACTACATGGCGATGAGCAGTTCTTC. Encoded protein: CASSLYGVGGLHGDEQFF.

The CDR3 is CASTEGGRSYGYTF. Written as DNA, the CDR3 is TGTGCCAGCACGGAGGGAGGACGTAGCTATGGCTACACCTTC. J is TRBJ1-2 and V is TRBV9, with D uncertain. Germline lookup yields CDR1 SGDLS and CDR2 YYNGEE. The CDR3 loop spans 14 amino acids. The V and J ends lost 6 bases and 4 bases respectively, with 16 bases between them.

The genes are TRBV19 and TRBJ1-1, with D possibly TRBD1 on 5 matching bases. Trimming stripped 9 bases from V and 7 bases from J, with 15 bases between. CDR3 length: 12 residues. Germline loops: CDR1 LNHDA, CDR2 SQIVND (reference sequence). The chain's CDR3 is CASRQYKGEAFF. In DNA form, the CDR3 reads TGTGCCAGCAGACAGTATAAGGGTGAAGCTTTCTTT.

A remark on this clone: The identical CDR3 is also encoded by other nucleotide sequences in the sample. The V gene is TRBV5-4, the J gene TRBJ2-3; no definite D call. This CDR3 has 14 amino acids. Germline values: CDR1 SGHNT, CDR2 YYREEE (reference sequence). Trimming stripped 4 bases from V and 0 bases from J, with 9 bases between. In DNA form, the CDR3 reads TGTGCCAGCAGCGGACGTCTAAGCACAGATACGCAGTATTTT. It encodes CASSGRLSTDTQYF.

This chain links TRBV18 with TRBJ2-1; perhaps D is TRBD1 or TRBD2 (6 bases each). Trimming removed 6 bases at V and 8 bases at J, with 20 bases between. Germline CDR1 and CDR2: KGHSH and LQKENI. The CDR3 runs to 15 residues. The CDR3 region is CASSQGGYFSDEQFF. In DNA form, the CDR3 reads TGTGCCAGCTCGCAAGGGGGGTATTTTTCCGATGAGCAGTTCTTC.

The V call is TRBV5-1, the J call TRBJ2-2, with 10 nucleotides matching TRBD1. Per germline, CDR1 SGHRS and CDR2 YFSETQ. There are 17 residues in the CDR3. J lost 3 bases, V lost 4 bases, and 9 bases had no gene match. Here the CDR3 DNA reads TGCGCCAGCAGCGGAGGAGCCGGGACAGGGGACACCGGGGAGCTGTTTTTT. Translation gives CASSGGAGTGDTGELFF.

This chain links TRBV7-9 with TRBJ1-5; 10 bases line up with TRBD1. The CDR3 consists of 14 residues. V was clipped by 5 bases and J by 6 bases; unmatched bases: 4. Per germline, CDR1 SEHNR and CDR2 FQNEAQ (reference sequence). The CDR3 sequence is CASSRGQGVQPQHF. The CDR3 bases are TGTGCCAGCAGCCGAGGACAGGGGGTTCAGCCCCAGCATTTT.

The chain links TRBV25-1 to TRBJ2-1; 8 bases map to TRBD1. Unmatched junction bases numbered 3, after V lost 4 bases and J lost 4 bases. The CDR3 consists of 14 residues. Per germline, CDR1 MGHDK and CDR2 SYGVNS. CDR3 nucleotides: TGTGCCAGCAGTGGGGGGGACAGGTACAATGAGCAGTTCTTC. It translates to CASSGGDRYNEQFF.